Sequencing of this T cell receptor beta chain was carried out in a study of blood T cell repertoires in COVID-19. Background on the study: Acute and convalescent COVID-19 samples came from the United States, Italy and Spain. In each case, the material was cDNA or gDNA derived from T cells, B-cell-depleted T cells, or PBMCs.

Source study methods: Using reference gene primer amplification, nucleated cell counts were estimated. Generated by immunoSEQ multiplex PCR, the TCRdb table keeps only in-frame clones and is missing some. That table is the source of V, J and clone size, and D and trimming were worked out from the DNA. The repertoire consists of fewer than 200,000 clones, with roughly four fifths occurring once and the leading ten covering around 3.5%. CDR1 SQVTM and CDR2 ANQGSEA come from the germline V gene. Trimming removed 4 bases from V and 9 bases from J; junction bases left unmatched: 10. The CDR3 has 13 amino acids.

This chain joins TRBV29-1 and TRBJ1-1; 8 nucleotides align to TRBD1. The clonotype was recovered from a woman at least 80 years old with acute or convalescent COVID-19. Sequencing was carried out using peripheral blood. This chain's CDR3 is CSVVPGGASQAFF. The CDR3, as DNA: TGCAGCGTTGTTCCAGGGGGCGCATCCCAAGCTTTCTTT.